This entry describes one T cell receptor beta chain. It was from resections taken during corrective heart surgery that the thymus tissue came. Here immunoSEQ multiplex PCR was the method, and the copy in TCRdb shows in-frame clones only, minus some. The repertoire consists of under 95,000 clones, with about 95% occurring once and the leading ten covering under 0.04%. The CDR3 covers 17 residues. The trim removed 3 bases at V and 5 bases at J, leaving 14 bases unmatched. Germline V CDR1 and CDR2: SGHDT, YYEEEE. This specimen belongs to a study of human thymus T cells. Sequencing was done on a sample of thymus tissue. The sequence was obtained from a girl in the first two years of life with a congenital heart defect but otherwise immunologically healthy. This sequence joins TRBV5-6 and TRBJ2-5; 9 positions match TRBD1. The CDR3: CASSWLRDRALGETQYF. The CDR3 coding sequence is TGTGCCAGCAGCTGGTTGAGGGACAGGGCTTTGGGGGAGACCCAGTACTTC. The whole variable domain, filled in from reference TRBV5-6 and TRBJ2-5, reads DAGVTQSPTHLIKTRGQQVTLRCSPKSGHDTVSWYQQALGQGPQFIFQYYEEEERQRGNFPDRFSGHQFPNYSSELNVNALLLGDSALYLCASSWLRDRALGETQYFGPGTRLLVL.